The rows below give T cell receptor beta chains drawn from one sample of a study of cytomegalovirus exposure and HLA in healthy donors. Libraries were prepared by immunoSEQ multiplex PCR; TCRdb keeps only in-frame clonotypes and omits some of them. The profile shows some 170,000 clones, more than 75% of them singletons. Sequencing was done on a sample of PBMCs. The receptor source for this set is a man younger than 30 in good health and CMV-seropositive. The CDR3 runs from the conserved cysteine through the conserved F or W. Each record gives: CDR3 protein, CDR3 DNA, D gene, clone size, J gene, V gene. A D gene is named only where the DNA matches it firmly. Size tells how often a clone was seen (once, few, many) or the class of an expanded clone, and some rows leave it out.

CDR3 protein: CSVVQGVRTDTQYF
CDR3 DNA: TGCAGCGTCGTACAGGGGGTTCGGACAGATACGCAGTATTTT
D gene: TRBD1
clone size: .
J gene: TRBJ2-3
V gene: TRBV29-1

CDR3 protein: CASSLQGGSQPQHF
CDR3 DNA: TGTGCCAGCAGCTTACAGGGGGGAAGTCAGCCCCAGCATTTT
D gene: TRBD1
clone size: .
J gene: TRBJ1-5
V gene: TRBV7-2

CDR3 protein: CASSLDAHEQYF
CDR3 DNA: TGTGCCAGCAGTTTAGATGCCCACGAGCAGTACTTC
D gene: .
clone size: .
J gene: TRBJ2-7
V gene: TRBV25-1

CDR3 protein: CASSSPGAGGPMDEQFF
CDR3 DNA: TGCGCCAGCAGCTCACCGGGGGCGGGAGGGCCAATGGATGAGCAGTTCTTC
D gene: TRBD2
clone size: .
J gene: TRBJ2-1
V gene: TRBV5-1

CDR3 protein: CASSVPGQTNTEAFF
CDR3 DNA: TGTGCCAGCAGCGTCCCGGGACAGACGAACACTGAAGCTTTCTTT
D gene: TRBD1
clone size: .
J gene: TRBJ1-1
V gene: TRBV5-4

CDR3 protein: CASSFINTRLSYNEQFF
CDR3 DNA: TGTGCCAGCAGCTTCATAAACACTAGGTTGAGCTACAATGAGCAGTTCTTC
D gene: .
clone size: .
J gene: TRBJ2-1
V gene: TRBV7-9

CDR3 protein: CSVVSRDGNYGYTF
CDR3 DNA: TGCAGCGTTGTGTCGCGGGACGGTAACTATGGCTACACCTTC
D gene: .
clone size: few
J gene: TRBJ1-2
V gene: TRBV29-1

CDR3 protein: CASSFATGSYEQYF
CDR3 DNA: TGTGCCAGCAGCTTCGCGACTGGTTCCTACGAGCAGTACTTC
D gene: .
clone size: .
J gene: TRBJ2-7
V gene: TRBV11-2

CDR3 protein: CASSLDSGWDSSYNSPLHF
CDR3 DNA: TGTGCCAGCAGCTTAGATTCGGGGTGGGACAGCTCCTATAATTCACCCCTCCACTTT
D gene: TRBD1
clone size: .
J gene: TRBJ1-6
V gene: TRBV11-2

CDR3 protein: CASSRLAQKTDTQYF
CDR3 DNA: TGTGCCAGCAGCCGTCTAGCGCAGAAAACAGATACGCAGTATTTT
D gene: .
clone size: .
J gene: TRBJ2-3
V gene: TRBV5-8

CDR3 protein: CAIGKGHEGYGYTF
CDR3 DNA: TGTGCCATCGGAAAGGGACACGAGGGCTATGGCTACACCTTC
D gene: .
clone size: .
J gene: TRBJ1-2
V gene: TRBV10-3

CDR3 protein: CASSLTAGVGDIQYF
CDR3 DNA: TGTGCCAGCAGTTTAACGGCAGGGGTTGGGGACATTCAGTACTTC
D gene: .
clone size: .
J gene: TRBJ2-4
V gene: TRBV28

CDR3 protein: CASGNPLNSEQYF
CDR3 DNA: TGTGCCAGCGGCAATCCCTTGAACAGCGAGCAGTACTTC
D gene: .
clone size: .
J gene: TRBJ2-7
V gene: TRBV6-5

CDR3 protein: CASSLSRLAGYHNEQFF
CDR3 DNA: TGTGCCAGCAGTTTATCCAGACTAGCGGGGTATCACAATGAGCAGTTCTTC
D gene: TRBD2
clone size: .
J gene: TRBJ2-1
V gene: TRBV27

CDR3 protein: CAIRRADTQYF
CDR3 DNA: TGTGCCATCCGAAGAGCAGATACGCAGTATTTT
D gene: .
clone size: .
J gene: TRBJ2-3
V gene: TRBV10-3

CDR3 protein: CASSAPGLGNTIYF
CDR3 DNA: TGTGCCAGCAGCGCCCCGGGACTTGGAAACACCATATATTTT
D gene: .
clone size: .
J gene: TRBJ1-3
V gene: TRBV9

CDR3 protein: CASTTLSGIQETQYF
CDR3 DNA: TGTGCCAGCACCACACTCAGCGGGATCCAAGAGACCCAGTACTTC
D gene: TRBD2
clone size: .
J gene: TRBJ2-5
V gene: TRBV11-1

CDR3 protein: CASSPRRTLGYTF
CDR3 DNA: TGTGCCAGCAGCCCGCGGCGGACTCTGGGCTACACCTTC
D gene: .
clone size: .
J gene: TRBJ1-2
V gene: TRBV11-2

CDR3 protein: CASSAGTVQPQHF
CDR3 DNA: TGTGCCAGCAGCGCTGGGACAGTTCAGCCCCAGCATTTT
D gene: TRBD1
clone size: few
J gene: TRBJ1-5
V gene: TRBV7-9

CDR3 protein: CASSDWATEAFF
CDR3 DNA: TGTGCCAGTAGTGATTGGGCCACTGAAGCTTTCTTT
D gene: .
clone size: .
J gene: TRBJ1-1
V gene: TRBV19

CDR3 protein: CSGLYTGELFF
CDR3 DNA: TGCAGCGGACTTTACACCGGGGAGCTGTTTTTT
D gene: .
clone size: .
J gene: TRBJ2-2
V gene: TRBV29-1

CDR3 protein: CSVRFDRSYNEQFF
CDR3 DNA: TGCAGCGTTAGGTTCGACAGATCCTACAATGAGCAGTTCTTC
D gene: .
clone size: .
J gene: TRBJ2-1
V gene: TRBV29-1

CDR3 protein: CASSYIRQAVQYF
CDR3 DNA: TGTGCCAGCAGCTACATAAGACAGGCGGTGCAGTACTTC
D gene: .
clone size: few
J gene: TRBJ2-7
V gene: TRBV11-2

CDR3 protein: CASSQEGSGGEQYF
CDR3 DNA: TGTGCCAGCAGCCAGGAGGGGTCCGGGGGGGAGCAGTACTTC
D gene: TRBD2
clone size: few
J gene: TRBJ2-7
V gene: TRBV4-2

CDR3 protein: CASSLGMGLEYEQYF
CDR3 DNA: TGTGCCAGCAGCTTGGGGATGGGACTAGAGTACGAGCAGTACTTC
D gene: TRBD2
clone size: .
J gene: TRBJ2-7
V gene: TRBV5-5

CDR3 protein: CASSDSAGKYEQYF
CDR3 DNA: TGTGCCAGCAGTGATTCGGCAGGGAAATACGAGCAGTACTTC
D gene: .
clone size: .
J gene: TRBJ2-7
V gene: TRBV25-1

CDR3 protein: CASSIRDRGRGYTF
CDR3 DNA: TGTGCCAGCAGCATACGGGACAGGGGGAGAGGCTACACCTTC
D gene: TRBD1
clone size: .
J gene: TRBJ1-2
V gene: TRBV7-2

CDR3 protein: CASRLRGLGYTF
CDR3 DNA: TGTGCCAGCAGACTCAGGGGATTAGGCTACACCTTC
D gene: .
clone size: .
J gene: TRBJ1-2
V gene: TRBV5-6

CDR3 protein: CASSLGQSSYEQYF
CDR3 DNA: TGTGCCAGCAGCTTGGGACAGAGCTCCTACGAGCAGTACTTC
D gene: .
clone size: .
J gene: TRBJ2-7
V gene: TRBV5-4

CDR3 protein: CASRLWDSSNQPQHF
CDR3 DNA: TGTGCCAGCAGACTGTGGGACTCTAGCAATCAGCCCCAGCATTTT
D gene: .
clone size: few
J gene: TRBJ1-5
V gene: TRBV7-2

CDR3 protein: CASIEATGLYGYTF
CDR3 DNA: TGTGCCAGCATAGAAGCCACAGGCCTCTATGGCTACACCTTC
D gene: .
clone size: .
J gene: TRBJ1-2
V gene: TRBV2